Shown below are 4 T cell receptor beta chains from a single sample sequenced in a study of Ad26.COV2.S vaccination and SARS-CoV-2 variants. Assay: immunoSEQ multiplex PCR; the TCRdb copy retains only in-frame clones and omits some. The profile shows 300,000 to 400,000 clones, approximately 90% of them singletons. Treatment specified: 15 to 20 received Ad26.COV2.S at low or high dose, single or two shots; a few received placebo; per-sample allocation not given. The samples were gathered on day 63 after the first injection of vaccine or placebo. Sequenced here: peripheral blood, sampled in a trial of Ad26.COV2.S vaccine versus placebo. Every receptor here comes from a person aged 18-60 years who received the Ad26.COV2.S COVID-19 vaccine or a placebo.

CDR3 coding DNA: TGTGCCACCAAAACTACAATGAGCTCCTACAATGAGCAGTTCTTC. As protein: CATKTTMSSYNEQFF. The chain has TRBV15 and TRBJ2-1; D unclear. Germline CDR1 reads LNHNV; CDR2 reads YYDKDF (reference sequence). With 7 bases removed from V and 0 bases from J, the gap between germline ends came to 13 bases. The CDR3 spans 15 residues.

The DNA of the CDR3 is TGTGCCAGCAGTTACGCGCGCCCGTCGGACAATGAGCAGTTCTTC. Residues: CASSYARPSDNEQFF. The rearrangement links TRBV6-5 to TRBJ2-1; D gene unclear. From germline, CDR1 is MNHEY and CDR2 SVGAGI. The CDR3 length is 15 residues. V lost 2 bases and J 5 bases, leaving 13 bases between the germline ends.

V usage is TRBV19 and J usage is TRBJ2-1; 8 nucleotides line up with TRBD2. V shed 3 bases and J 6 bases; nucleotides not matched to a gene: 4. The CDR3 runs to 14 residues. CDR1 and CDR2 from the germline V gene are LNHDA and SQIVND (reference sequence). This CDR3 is CASSIALAANEQFF. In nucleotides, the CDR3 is TGTGCCAGTAGTATCGCACTAGCGGCCAATGAGCAGTTCTTC.

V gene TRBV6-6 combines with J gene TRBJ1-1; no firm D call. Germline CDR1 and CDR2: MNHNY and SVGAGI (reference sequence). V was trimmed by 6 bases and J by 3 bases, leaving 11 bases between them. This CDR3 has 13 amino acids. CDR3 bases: TGTGCCAGCAGAAGACTATCGTACACTGAAGCTTTCTTT. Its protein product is CASRRLSYTEAFF.